This note documents a single T cell receptor delta chain sequence. Its antigen remains unknown. Sequences come from RNA converted to cDNA by reverse transcription. The CDR3 regions were amplified by multiplex PCR from V-gene primers to a constant-region primer. TCRdb redid clone calling on the multiplex PCR reads using CATT. The table shows some 54,000 delta-chain clones, with less than 20% occurring only once. The germline CDR1 and CDR2 sequences are TSWWSYY and QGS. The CDR3 runs 21 residues. V trimming: 4 bases; J trimming: 0 bases; junction bases outside the gene matches: 22. This specimen comes from a study of Vδ1+ human thymocytes. Study observations and caveats: Despite high sort purity, about a fifth of thymic T cell receptor delta sequences were Vdelta2. Highly polyclonal TRG and TRD repertoires with Gaussian CDR3 length distributions appeared in thymus.

Thymocytes were sorted as CD3+ TCRVdelta1+ TCRVdelta2- after alphabeta T cell depletion. The sequence came from a boy in the first two years of life who had congenital heart surgery. Input material: Vdelta1+ gamma-delta thymocytes from the thymus. Regarding subset: FACS-sorted CD3+ TCRalphabeta- TCRVdelta1+ TCRVdelta2- thymocytes. This chain connects TRDV1 to TRDJ1; 8 positions match TRDD3. The CDR3 DNA sequence: TGTGCTCTTGGGGTTCCAAATGGGCCTTTCCTGGGGGAACAGTACACCGATAAACTCATCTTT. Its protein is CALGVPNGPFLGEQYTDKLIF.